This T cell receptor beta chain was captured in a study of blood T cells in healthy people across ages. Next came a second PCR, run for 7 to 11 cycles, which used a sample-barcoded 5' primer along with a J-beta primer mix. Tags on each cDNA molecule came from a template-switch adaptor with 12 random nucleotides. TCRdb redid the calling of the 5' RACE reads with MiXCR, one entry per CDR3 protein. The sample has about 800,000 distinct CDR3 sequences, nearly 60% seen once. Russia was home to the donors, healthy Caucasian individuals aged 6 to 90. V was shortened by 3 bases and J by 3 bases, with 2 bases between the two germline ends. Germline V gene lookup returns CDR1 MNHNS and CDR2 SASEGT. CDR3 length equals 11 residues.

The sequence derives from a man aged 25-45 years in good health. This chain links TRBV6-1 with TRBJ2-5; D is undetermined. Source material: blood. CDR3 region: CASSDKETQYF. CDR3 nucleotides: TGTGCCAGCAGTGATAAAGAGACCCAGTACTTC.